This is a list of T cell receptor beta chains from one sample in a study of blood T cells in healthy people across ages. TCRdb re-called the 5' RACE reads through MiXCR, storing one row per CDR3 protein. The sample carries 850,000 to 950,000 distinct CDR3 sequences, 29% recorded once. The specimen was blood. The receptor source for this set is a woman older than 75 in good health. Each CDR3 is given without its conserved first and last residue. The size entry is marked missing in some rows and otherwise reads once, few, many or a size class.

clone_size j_call v_call cdr3_aa
few TRBJ2-1 TRBV6-5 ASSSRGSRPYNEQF
- TRBJ2-5 TRBV4-1 ASSQPGTKETQY
- TRBJ2-7 TRBV6-5 ASSRRQASYNEQY
- TRBJ1-6 TRBV9 ASSGDPTVFSYNSPPH
once TRBJ2-7 TRBV5-1 ASSLDGGGRAGSYEQY
few TRBJ2-7 TRBV10-1 ASSDDRDGSSYEQY
many TRBJ2-1 TRBV7-2 ASSQVRGAYNEQF
- TRBJ1-5 TRBV7-2 ASGDGPGQLQH
- TRBJ2-1 TRBV12-3/TRBV12-4 ASSLVVLAGDAF
- TRBJ2-2 TRBV4-2 ASSRRGTSGGVRTGELF
- TRBJ2-3 TRBV9 ASSVGDGRLTDTQY
many TRBJ1-2 TRBV29-1 SVEDGRGGIYGYT
- TRBJ2-2 TRBV20-1 SAREFANTGELF
- TRBJ2-7 TRBV19 ASSPGGSYSYEQY
- TRBJ1-5 TRBV6-6 ASSYYGGRGWHQPQH
few TRBJ1-2 TRBV2 ASSTDTIYGYT
- TRBJ1-2 TRBV7-9 ASSSNRVGYT
few TRBJ2-6 TRBV9 ASSVDDSNRILT
- TRBJ2-2 TRBV7-2 ASSWGQGRLLAGELF
- TRBJ2-7 TRBV7-2 ASSPGAEVYEQY
once TRBJ2-3 TRBV7-2 ANSLALGTDTQY
- TRBJ1-5 TRBV18 ASSQLTVLGQPQH
many TRBJ2-5 TRBV27 ASHRAGSRETQY
few TRBJ2-3 TRBV12-3/TRBV12-4 ASSLRATGAGTDAQY
many TRBJ2-1 TRBV20-1 SARRLALDEQF
- TRBJ2-5 TRBV7-9 ASSLVTRYKDPRLQY
once TRBJ2-7 TRBV7-8 ASSFFPGGQQNYEQY
- TRBJ2-5 TRBV10-3 AISVRQGIETQY
- TRBJ2-7 TRBV29-1 SMAEPPANPSEQY
- TRBJ1-1 TRBV9 ASSVEFGKNTEAF
few TRBJ2-1 TRBV10-1 ASSNTLAGGQRYNEQF
many TRBJ1-1 TRBV7-9 ASSLARGAATEAF
few TRBJ1-1 TRBV2 ANKESQNTEAF
- TRBJ2-2 TRBV5-1 ASSGTTVGTGELF